The subject of this entry is one TCR beta chain. Its target is unknown. Germline V CDR1 and CDR2: PRHDT, FYEKMQ (reference sequence). CDR3 length: 17 residues. The data derive from a study of post-analysis software for immune sequencing data. Study-wide context: Relapsing-remitting, secondary progressive and progressive-relapsing multiple sclerosis were all included among the disease courses.

General study points: There was significantly lower normalized Chao1 diversity in multiple sclerosis patients than in controls. Samples sharing a preparation batch grouped tightly together when assessed by F measure. Patients used five TRBV segments, including TRBV5-6, TRBV5-1 and TRBV20-1, more often than controls.

Unique molecular identifiers were built into the TCR beta cDNA libraries. MiXCR was run by TCRdb on the PCR reads, yielding one entry per CDR3 protein. Of about 770,000 distinct CDR3 sequences listed, under 60% were seen once; the top ten hold around 4.7%. V usage is TRBV13 and J usage is TRBJ2-5; TRBD1 might be the D (6 bases). With the DNA end fitting TRBJ2-7 better, the J assignment may be wrong. The sequenced sample consisted of blood. The clonotype comes from a girl between 10 and 17 years old with multiple sclerosis. The CDR3 spells CASSFGVQGSPVYEQYF. CDR3 nucleotide sequence: TGTGCCAGCAGCTTTGGGGTACAGGGAAGTCCTGTTTACGAGCAGTACTTC.